This paragraph reports one TCR beta chain. The antigen is unknown. The PCR ran on 60 Vbeta and 13 Jbeta primers. Profiling relied on immunoSEQ multiplex PCR, and the TCRdb table lists in-frame clones only, not all of them. This table lists about 40,000 clones. The V gene's germline CDR1 is MNHNS and CDR2 SASEGT. This CDR3 contains 14 residues. Trimming removed 0 bases at V and 4 bases at J, with 9 bases between. The entry originates in a study of cytomegalovirus exposure and HLA in healthy donors. At the level of the study: Inside one of the first data releases sat about 85 million unique TCRs taken from HLA-typed donors. Regarding the study as a whole: TCR beta sequences numbering more than 15,000 were associated with HLA alleles at 0.05 false discovery rate in a later analysis. Productive status was seen about 90% or about 30% of the time for most TCR beta V segments in an earlier analysis.

The chain joins TRBV6-1 to TRBJ1-2; D is unresolved. The sequence derives from a man aged 40-55 years in good health and CMV-seropositive. Sample: PBMCs. The CDR3 DNA reads as TGTGCCAGCAGTGAAGCCCCGGTCGGCTATGGCTACACCTTC. Translating it yields CASSEAPVGYGYTF.